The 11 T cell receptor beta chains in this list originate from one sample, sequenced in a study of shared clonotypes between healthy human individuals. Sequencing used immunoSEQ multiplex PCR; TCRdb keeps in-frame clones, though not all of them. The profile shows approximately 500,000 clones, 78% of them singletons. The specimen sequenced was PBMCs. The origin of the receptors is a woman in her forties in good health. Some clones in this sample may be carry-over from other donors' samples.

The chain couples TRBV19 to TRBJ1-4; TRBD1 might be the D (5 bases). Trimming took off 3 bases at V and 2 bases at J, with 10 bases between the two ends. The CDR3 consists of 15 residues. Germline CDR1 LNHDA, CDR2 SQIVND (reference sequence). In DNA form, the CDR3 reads TGTGCCAGTAGTATCTGGCCAGGGACTAATGAAAAACTGTTTTTT. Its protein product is CASSIWPGTNEKLFF. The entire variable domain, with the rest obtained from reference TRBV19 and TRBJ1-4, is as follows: DGGITQSPKYLFRKEGQNVTLSCEQNLNHDAMYWYRQDPGQGLRLIYYSQIVNDFQKGDIAEGYSVSREKKESFPLTVTSAQKNPTAFYLCASSIWPGTNEKLFFGSGTQLSVL.

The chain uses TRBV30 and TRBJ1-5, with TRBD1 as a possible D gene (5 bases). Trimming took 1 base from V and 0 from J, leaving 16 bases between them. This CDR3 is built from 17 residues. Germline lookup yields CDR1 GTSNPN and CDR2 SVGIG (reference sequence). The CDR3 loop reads CAWSGGQGPVSNQPQHF. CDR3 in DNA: TGTGCCTGGAGTGGTGGGCAGGGTCCCGTTAGCAATCAGCCCCAGCATTTT.

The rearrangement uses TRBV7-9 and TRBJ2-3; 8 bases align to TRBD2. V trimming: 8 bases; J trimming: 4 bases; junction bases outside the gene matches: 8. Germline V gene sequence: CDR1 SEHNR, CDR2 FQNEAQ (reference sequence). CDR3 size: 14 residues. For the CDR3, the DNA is TGTGCCAGCGAAGTAGCGGGAATCGCAGATACGCAGTATTTT. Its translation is CASEVAGIADTQYF.

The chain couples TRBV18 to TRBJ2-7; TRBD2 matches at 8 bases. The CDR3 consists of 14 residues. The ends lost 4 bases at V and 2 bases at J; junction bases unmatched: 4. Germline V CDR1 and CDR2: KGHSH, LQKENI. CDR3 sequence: CASSRSGTTYEQYF. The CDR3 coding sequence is TGTGCCAGCTCACGTAGCGGGACAACCTACGAGCAGTACTTC.

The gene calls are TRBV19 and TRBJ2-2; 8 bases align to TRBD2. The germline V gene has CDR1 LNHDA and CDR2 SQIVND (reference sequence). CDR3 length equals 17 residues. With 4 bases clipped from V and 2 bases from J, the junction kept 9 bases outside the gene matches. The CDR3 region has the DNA TGTGCCAGTAGTAATGAGGTAGCGGGAACCAACACCGGGGAGCTGTTTTTT. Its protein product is CASSNEVAGTNTGELFF.

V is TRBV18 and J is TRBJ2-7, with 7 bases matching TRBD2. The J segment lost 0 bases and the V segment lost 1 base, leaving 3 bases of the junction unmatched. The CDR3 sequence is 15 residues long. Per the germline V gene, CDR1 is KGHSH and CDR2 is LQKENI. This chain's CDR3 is CASSPLGTNSYEQYF. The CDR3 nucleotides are TGTGCCAGCTCACCACTCGGGACTAACTCCTACGAGCAGTACTTC.

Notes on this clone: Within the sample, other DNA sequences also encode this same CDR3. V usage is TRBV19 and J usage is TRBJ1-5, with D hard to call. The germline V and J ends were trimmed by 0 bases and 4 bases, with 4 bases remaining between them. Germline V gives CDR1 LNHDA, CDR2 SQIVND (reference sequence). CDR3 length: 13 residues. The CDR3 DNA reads TGTGCCAGTAGTATAGAGGGGAATCAGCCCCAGCATTTT. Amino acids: CASSIEGNQPQHF.

The CDR3 DNA reads as TGCGCCAGCAGGATCGGGACAGGGCGGGAAAAACTGTTTTTT. Translation: CASRIGTGREKLFF. V gene TRBV5-1 combines with J gene TRBJ1-4; 9 positions agree with TRBD1. Unmatched junction bases numbered 7, after V lost 5 bases and J lost 8 bases. The CDR3 is 14 amino acids. Germline assignment: CDR1 SGHRS and CDR2 YFSETQ.

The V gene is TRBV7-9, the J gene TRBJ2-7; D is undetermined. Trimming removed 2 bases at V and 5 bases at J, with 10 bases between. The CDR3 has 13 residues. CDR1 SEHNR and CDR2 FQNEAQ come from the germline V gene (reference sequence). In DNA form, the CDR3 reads TGTGCCAGCAGCTTAATGGGCTCGGACGAGCAGTACTTC. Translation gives CASSLMGSDEQYF.

As DNA, the CDR3 is TGTGCCAGCAGCTTAGGCGCTAGCGGGAGGGTTTACGAGCAGTACTTC. Protein sequence: CASSLGASGRVYEQYF. The chain has TRBV13 and TRBJ2-7, with 12 bases aligning to TRBD2. V trimming: 0 bases; J trimming: 4 bases; junction bases outside the gene matches: 4. The length of the CDR3 is 16 residues. Germline CDR1 PRHDT, CDR2 FYEKMQ (reference sequence).

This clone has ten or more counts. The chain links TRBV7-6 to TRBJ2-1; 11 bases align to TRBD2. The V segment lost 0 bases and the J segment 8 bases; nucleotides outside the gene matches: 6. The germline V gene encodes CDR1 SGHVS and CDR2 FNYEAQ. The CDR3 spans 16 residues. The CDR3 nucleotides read TGTGCCAGCAGCTTAGCCGCTAGCGGGAGGTTCGATGAGCAGTTCTTC. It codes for CASSLAASGRFDEQFF.